Each of the 29 T cell receptor beta chains below was sequenced from the same sample in a study of cytomegalovirus exposure and HLA in healthy donors. Measured with immunoSEQ multiplex PCR; TCRdb has only the in-frame clones, and not every one. The table records 50,000 to 80,000 clones, around 88% of them present only once. Sequences were obtained from PBMCs. These receptors came from a woman under 30 in good health and CMV-seronegative.

Notes on this clone: At one end, the junction sequence differs from germline, possibly due to a read error. V gene TRBV7-7 combines with J gene TRBJ2-5; D perhaps matches TRBD2 (6 bases). Germline V lookup: CDR1 SSHAT, CDR2 FNYEAQ (reference sequence). The length of the CDR3 is 15 residues. CDR3 bases: TGTGCTAGCAGCTTAGCGATCGGGGGTTCCGAGACCCAGTACTTC. It yields the protein CASSLAIGGSETQYF.

This rearrangement joins TRBV5-5 to TRBJ1-2; no clear D gene. Trimming left V 4 bases short and J 7 bases short, with 11 bases between. This CDR3 comprises 12 residues. In germline, CDR1 is SGHKS, CDR2 YYEKEE (reference sequence). CDR3 region: CASSPGAVGYTF. Here the CDR3 DNA reads TGTGCCAGCAGCCCGGGAGCGGTTGGCTACACCTTC.

The rearrangement links TRBV9 to TRBJ2-1; 9 bases agree with TRBD2. With V trimmed by 1 base and J by 8 bases, 7 bases remained unmatched. This CDR3 comprises 15 residues. Germline assignment: CDR1 SGDLS and CDR2 YYNGEE. In DNA form, the CDR3 reads TGTGCCAGCAGCGTATATCAAGCGGGGGGCTATGAGCAGTTCTTC. Protein sequence: CASSVYQAGGYEQFF. The whole variable domain, filled in from reference TRBV9 and TRBJ2-1, reads DSGVTQTPKHLITATGQRVTLRCSPRSGDLSVYWYQQSLDQGLQFLIQYYNGEERAKGNILERFSAQQFPDLHSELNLSSLELGDSALYFCASSVYQAGGYEQFFGPGTRLTVL.

This sequence joins TRBV10-3 and TRBJ1-1; 8 positions match TRBD1. J lost 1 base, V lost 6 bases, and 4 bases had no gene match. CDR3 length equals 14 residues. Germline assignment: CDR1 ENHRY and CDR2 SYGVKD. As DNA, the CDR3 is TGTGCCATCAGGGGGACAGGAGCGAACACTGAAGCTTTCTTT. This gives the protein CAIRGTGANTEAFF.

J is TRBJ1-1 and V is TRBV27; TRBD1 matches at 9 bases. Losses at the gene ends were 3 bases for V and 4 bases for J; bases not matched to a gene: 3. There are 14 residues in the CDR3. CDR1 is MNHEY, CDR2 SMNVEV, per germline (reference sequence). The CDR3 sequence is CASSFNRGLTEAFF. In DNA, the CDR3 is TGTGCCAGCAGTTTCAACAGGGGGCTCACTGAAGCTTTCTTT.

The rearrangement joins TRBV13 to TRBJ2-1; 8 nucleotides match TRBD1. Germline V gives CDR1 PRHDT, CDR2 FYEKMQ (reference sequence). The V gene end was trimmed by 9 bases and the J gene end by 0 bases; junction bases not matched to a gene: 7. The CDR3 spans 15 residues. The CDR3 bases are TGTGCCAGTCTCCGTACAGGGGGCTCCTACAATGAGCAGTTCTTC. This sequence encodes CASLRTGGSYNEQFF.

The chain recombines TRBV28 with TRBJ1-4; 8 bases map to TRBD1. CDR1 MDHEN and CDR2 SYDVKM come from the germline V gene. Trimming cost V 8 bases and J 4 bases; bases outside gene matches: 6. The length of the CDR3 is 14 residues. The DNA for the CDR3 is TGTGCCAGCGTTGGCGGACAGGGTAATGAAAAACTGTTTTTT. Residues: CASVGGQGNEKLFF.

This chain uses TRBV7-9 with TRBJ2-5, with unresolved D. CDR1 is SEHNR and CDR2 is FQNEAQ in the germline V gene (reference sequence). The CDR3 has 13 residues. V was pared by 5 bases and J by 2 bases, with 9 bases between. This CDR3 is CASSLLAQETQYF. The DNA of the CDR3 is TGTGCCAGCAGCCTCTTGGCACAAGAGACCCAGTACTTC.

This chain connects TRBV6-5 to TRBJ2-6; D possibly corresponds to TRBD2 (6 bases). V was cut by 8 bases and J by 4 bases, with 12 bases left in between. The CDR3 totals 14 residues. CDR1 and CDR2 from the germline V gene are MNHEY and SVGAGI. The CDR3 DNA sequence: TGTGCCAGCTGGCGTGCGGGGGGGGCCAACGTCCTGACTTTC. This encodes CASWRAGGANVLTF.

V gene TRBV28 combines with J gene TRBJ2-7; 7 bases align to TRBD2. The CDR3 has 15 amino acids. Germline V gene sequence: CDR1 MDHEN, CDR2 SYDVKM. V gave up 8 bases and J gave up 0 bases; unmatched junction bases: 10. CDR3 protein: CASQPPGEGSYEQYF. CDR3 nucleotides: TGTGCCAGCCAACCCCCGGGGGAGGGCTCCTACGAGCAGTACTTC.

CDR3 in DNA: TGTGCCAGCAGCTTGGCAGTAGCGGGGGGAGATGAGCAGTTCTTC. It codes for CASSLAVAGGDEQFF. This rearrangement joins TRBV5-8 to TRBJ2-1, with 10 positions matching TRBD2. Germline values: CDR1 SGHTS, CDR2 YDEGEE. The CDR3 spans 15 residues. The V and J ends lost 0 bases and 8 bases, in that order; junction bases with no gene match: 5.

The chain joins TRBV6-5 to TRBJ2-2; tentative D call: TRBD1 (6 bases). Germline CDR1 MNHEY, CDR2 SVGAGI. The CDR3 is made up of 12 amino acids. The ends were cut back, 8 bases at V and 3 bases at J, with 7 bases in the middle. The CDR3 sequence: CASSGDTGELFF. For the CDR3, the DNA is TGTGCCAGCTCAGGGGACACCGGGGAGCTGTTTTTT.

The chain joins TRBV27 to TRBJ2-1; TRBD2 matches at 7 bases. CDR1 and CDR2 (germline): MNHEY, SMNVEV (reference sequence). The CDR3 runs to 14 residues. The junction had 6 bases not matched to a gene; V was cut back by 10 bases and J by 0 bases. This CDR3 is CATFRGGSYNEQFF. CDR3 coding DNA: TGTGCCACCTTCCGCGGGGGCTCCTACAATGAGCAGTTCTTC.

This clone was seen once. The genes are TRBV7-9 and TRBJ2-7, with 11 positions matching TRBD1. The CDR3 totals 15 residues. Germline CDR1 SEHNR, CDR2 FQNEAQ (reference sequence). V lost 5 bases to trimming and J lost 6 bases; unmatched junction nucleotides: 9. Here the CDR3 reads CASSVGGTGGVEQYF. In nucleotides, the CDR3 is TGTGCCAGCAGCGTAGGAGGGACAGGGGGTGTCGAGCAGTACTTC.

The J gene is TRBJ2-3, the V gene TRBV7-2; a possible D gene is TRBD2 (7 bases). The CDR3 has 14 amino acids. The germline V gene has CDR1 SGHTA and CDR2 FQGNSA. V was clipped by 4 bases and J by 5 bases, with 13 bases between them. CDR3 DNA: TGTGCCAGCAGCTACTCGGGGGGCCTAGATACGCAGTATTTT. It yields the protein CASSYSGGLDTQYF. Full variable domain (remainder filled in from reference TRBV7-2 and TRBJ2-3): GAGVSQSPSNKVTEKGKDVELRCDPISGHTALYWYRQSLGQGLEFLIYFQGNSAPDKSGLPSDRFSAERTGGSVSTLTIQRTQQEDSAVYLCASSYSGGLDTQYFGPGTRLTVL.

The chain has TRBV4-3 and TRBJ2-7; D gene unclear. Trimming pared 0 bases from V and 2 bases from J, leaving 20 bases between. Germline loops: CDR1 LGHNA, CDR2 YSLEER. CDR3 length: 18 residues. CDR3: CASSQDLGASASTYEQYF. DNA of the CDR3: TGCGCCAGCAGCCAAGATCTGGGCGCCTCGGCCTCAACCTACGAGCAGTACTTC.

This clone has only one observation. This sequence joins TRBV30 and TRBJ1-1; D perhaps matches TRBD1 (6 bases). The ends were cut back, 0 bases at V and 6 bases at J, with 20 bases in the middle. Germline V gene lookup returns CDR1 GTSNPN and CDR2 SVGIG (reference sequence). The CDR3 sequence is 16 residues long. CDR3 region: CAWSVPPGVPGAEAFF. The CDR3 DNA follows: TGTGCCTGGAGTGTACCGCCAGGGGTACCTGGGGCTGAAGCTTTCTTT.

This sequence joins TRBV6-5 and TRBJ1-5, with TRBD1 matching over 7 bases. CDR3 size: 15 residues. Germline CDR1 is MNHEY and CDR2 is SVGAGI. Trimming cost V 6 bases and J 3 bases; bases outside gene matches: 8. CDR3: CASRAQGVINQPQHF. As DNA, the CDR3 is TGTGCCAGCAGAGCCCAGGGGGTTATCAATCAGCCCCAGCATTTT.

The gene calls are TRBV9 and TRBJ2-1; 9 bases are shared with TRBD2. Germline V gene data show CDR1 as SGDLS and CDR2 as YYNGEE. V lost 1 base and J lost 8; bases outside the gene matches: 7. This CDR3 is built from 15 residues. CDR3 sequence (DNA): TGTGCCAGCAGCGTACTTCGCGGGGGGGTTGATGAGCAGTTCTTC. This encodes CASSVLRGGVDEQFF.

CDR3: CASRTTGGNTGELFF. CDR3 coding DNA: TGTGCCAGCCGCACCACAGGGGGGAACACCGGGGAGCTGTTTTTT. The rearrangement links TRBV28 to TRBJ2-2, with TRBD1 matching over 8 bases. V shed 8 bases, J shed 1 base, and the junction held 6 bases outside the gene matches. CDR1 and CDR2 (germline): MDHEN, SYDVKM. The CDR3 has 15 residues.

The chain recombines TRBV11-2 with TRBJ2-1; D perhaps matches TRBD1 (5 bases). The germline CDR1 and CDR2 sequences are SGHAT and FQNNGV. The CDR3 spans 16 residues. V was cut by 1 base and J by 2 bases, with 12 bases left in between. The chain's CDR3 is CASSLGHRIPYNEQFF. The CDR3, as DNA: TGTGCCAGCAGCTTAGGCCACAGGATCCCCTACAATGAGCAGTTCTTC.

The chain has TRBV10-2 and TRBJ1-4; no definite D call. The V gene's germline CDR1 is WSHSY and CDR2 SAAADI. V lost 1 base and J lost 0, with 6 bases in between. The CDR3 is 15 amino acids. In nucleotides, the CDR3 is TGCGCCAGCAGTGAGTTTCGGGCAACTAATGAAAAACTGTTTTTT. Protein product: CASSEFRATNEKLFF.

The rearrangement joins TRBV9 to TRBJ2-2; TRBD2 matches 13 bases. Germline V gene data show CDR1 as SGDLS and CDR2 as YYNGEE. V lost 0 bases, J lost 7 bases, and 6 bases stayed unmatched. There are 17 residues in the CDR3. The CDR3: CASSVVGLAGAGGELFF. The CDR3 nucleotides read TGTGCCAGCAGCGTAGTTGGACTAGCGGGAGCTGGCGGGGAGCTGTTTTTT.

The gene calls are TRBV6-1 and TRBJ2-1; D unclear. V lost 2 bases and J 8 bases, leaving 4 bases between the germline ends. Germline V lookup: CDR1 MNHNS, CDR2 SASEGT. This CDR3 spans 11 amino acids. The CDR3 DNA reads TGTGCCAGCAGTGAACTCCATGAGCAGTTCTTC. Encoded protein: CASSELHEQFF.

This clone has just one count. V gene TRBV2 combines with J gene TRBJ2-7; 8 nucleotides agree with TRBD1. From germline, CDR1 is SNHLY and CDR2 FYNNEI. Trimming removed 6 bases from V and 5 bases from J; junction bases left unmatched: 3. This CDR3 is 12 amino acids long. As DNA, the CDR3 is TGTGCCAGCAGGACAGGGGTCAACGAGCAGTACTTC. Translating gives CASRTGVNEQYF. Variable domain in full (rest from reference TRBV2 and TRBJ2-7): EPEVTQTPSHQVTQMGQEVILRCVPISNHLYFYWYRQILGQKVEFLVSFYNNEISEKSEIFDDQFSVERPDGSNFTLKIRSTKLEDSAMYFCASRTGVNEQYFGPGTRLTVT.

This clone has more than one count but fewer than ten. V and J are TRBV9 and TRBJ1-6; 8 bases match TRBD1. Germline CDR1 reads SGDLS; CDR2 reads YYNGEE. V was pared by 4 bases and J by 4 bases, with 7 bases of the junction left unmatched. The CDR3 extends over 16 amino acids. Here the CDR3 reads CASSPRQGSYNSPLHF. The CDR3 DNA follows: TGTGCCAGCAGCCCGCGACAGGGGTCGTATAATTCACCCCTCCACTTT. Complete variable domain (other parts from reference TRBV9 and TRBJ1-6): DSGVTQTPKHLITATGQRVTLRCSPRSGDLSVYWYQQSLDQGLQFLIQYYNGEERAKGNILERFSAQQFPDLHSELNLSSLELGDSALYFCASSPRQGSYNSPLHFGNGTRLTVT.

V and J are TRBV19 and TRBJ2-2; 7 bases match TRBD2. Losses at the gene ends were 5 bases for V and 4 bases for J; bases not matched to a gene: 13. The germline CDR1 and CDR2 sequences are LNHDA and SQIVND (reference sequence). The CDR3 spans 17 residues. The CDR3 region is CASSRFLLAAPTGELFF. DNA for the CDR3: TGTGCCAGTAGTCGGTTTCTTCTAGCGGCCCCCACCGGGGAGCTGTTTTTT.

The chain combines TRBV28 with TRBJ1-5; 9 bases fit TRBD1. With 5 bases clipped from V and 1 base from J, the junction kept 12 bases outside the gene matches. The CDR3 is 18 amino acids. Germline-derived CDR1 and CDR2 are MDHEN and SYDVKM. CDR3 sequence reads: CASSPEQGAGGSNQPQHF. CDR3 DNA sequence: TGTGCCAGCAGTCCAGAACAGGGGGCGGGTGGAAGCAATCAGCCCCAGCATTTT.

V gene TRBV29-1 combines with J gene TRBJ2-1; D possibly corresponds to TRBD2 (5 bases). The CDR3 has 17 residues. The V end lost 2 bases, the J end lost 0 bases, and 17 bases lay between the germline ends. Germline values: CDR1 SQVTM, CDR2 ANQGSEA. CDR3 loop: CSVENPRADTSYNEQFF. The CDR3 DNA reads TGCAGCGTTGAAAACCCACGAGCGGATACCTCCTACAATGAGCAGTTCTTC.